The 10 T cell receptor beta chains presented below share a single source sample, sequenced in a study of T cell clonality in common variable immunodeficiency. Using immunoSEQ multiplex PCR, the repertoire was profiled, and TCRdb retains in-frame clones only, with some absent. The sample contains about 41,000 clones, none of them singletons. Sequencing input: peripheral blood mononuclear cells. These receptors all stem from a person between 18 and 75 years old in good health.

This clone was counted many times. The DNA read from the CDR3 is TGTGCCAGCAGCTCGACGGATACTAGGACCGGGGAG. Translation: CASSSTDTRTGE. The full-length CDR3 reads as CASSSTDTRTGELFF. This chain connects TRBV7-9 to TRBJ2-2; D possibly corresponds to TRBD2 (5 bases). The read falls 3 residues short of the CDR3 end, and the missing part is taken from the germline J gene. Germline values: CDR1 SEHNR, CDR2 FQNEAQ (reference sequence). Trimming shortened V by 4 bases and J by 5 bases, and 14 bases separated the two germline ends. The CDR3 totals 15 residues.

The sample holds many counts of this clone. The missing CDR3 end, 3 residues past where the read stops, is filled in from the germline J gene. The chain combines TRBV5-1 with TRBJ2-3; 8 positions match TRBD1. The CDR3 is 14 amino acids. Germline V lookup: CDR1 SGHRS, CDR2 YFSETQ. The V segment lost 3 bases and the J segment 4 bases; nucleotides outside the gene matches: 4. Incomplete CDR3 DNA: TGCGCCAGCAGCTCCTCGACAGGGGCAGATACG. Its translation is CASSSSTGADT. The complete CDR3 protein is CASSSSTGADTQYF.

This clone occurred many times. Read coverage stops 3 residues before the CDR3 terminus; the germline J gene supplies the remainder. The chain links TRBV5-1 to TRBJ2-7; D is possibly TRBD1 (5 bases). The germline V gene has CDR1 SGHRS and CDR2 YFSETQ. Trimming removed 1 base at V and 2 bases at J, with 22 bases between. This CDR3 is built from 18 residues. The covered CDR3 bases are TGCGCCAGCAGCTTGAGCTTCTATGGGGCTTTTAAAACCTACGAG. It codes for CASSLSFYGAFKTYE. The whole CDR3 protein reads CASSLSFYGAFKTYEQYF.

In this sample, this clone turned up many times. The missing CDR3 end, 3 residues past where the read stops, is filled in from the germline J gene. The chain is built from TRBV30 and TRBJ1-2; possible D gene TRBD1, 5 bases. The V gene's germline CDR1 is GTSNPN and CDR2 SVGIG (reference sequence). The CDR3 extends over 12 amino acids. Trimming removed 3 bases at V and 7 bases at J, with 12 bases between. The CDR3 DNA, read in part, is TGTGCCTGGAGCCCGGGACTTACTGGC. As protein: CAWSPGLTG. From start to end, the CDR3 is CAWSPGLTGYTF.

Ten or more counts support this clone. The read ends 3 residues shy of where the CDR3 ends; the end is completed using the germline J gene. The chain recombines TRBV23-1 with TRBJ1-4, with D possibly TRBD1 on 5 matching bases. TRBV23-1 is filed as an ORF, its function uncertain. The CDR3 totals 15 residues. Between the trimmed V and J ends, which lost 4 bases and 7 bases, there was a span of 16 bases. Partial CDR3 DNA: TGCGCCAGCAGTCGACCGGGACTCGGAGGTGAAAAA. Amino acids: CASSRPGLGGEK. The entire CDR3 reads CASSRPGLGGEKLFF.

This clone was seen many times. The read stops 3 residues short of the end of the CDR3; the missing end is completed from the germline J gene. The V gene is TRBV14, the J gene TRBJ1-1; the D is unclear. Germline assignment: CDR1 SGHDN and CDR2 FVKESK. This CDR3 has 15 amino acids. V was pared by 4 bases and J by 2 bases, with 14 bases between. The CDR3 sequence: CASSPTWRANTEAFF. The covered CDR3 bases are TGTGCCAGCAGCCCCACGTGGCGGGCCAACACTGAA.

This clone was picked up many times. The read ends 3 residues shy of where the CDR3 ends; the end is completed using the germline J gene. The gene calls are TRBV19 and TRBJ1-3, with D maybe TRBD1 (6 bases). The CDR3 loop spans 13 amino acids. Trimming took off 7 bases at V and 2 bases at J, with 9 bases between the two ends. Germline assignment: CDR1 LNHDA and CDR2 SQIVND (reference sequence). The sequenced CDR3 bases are TGTGCCAGTATCCAGGGGACTGGAAACACC. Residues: CASIQGTGNT. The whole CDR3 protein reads CASIQGTGNTIYF.

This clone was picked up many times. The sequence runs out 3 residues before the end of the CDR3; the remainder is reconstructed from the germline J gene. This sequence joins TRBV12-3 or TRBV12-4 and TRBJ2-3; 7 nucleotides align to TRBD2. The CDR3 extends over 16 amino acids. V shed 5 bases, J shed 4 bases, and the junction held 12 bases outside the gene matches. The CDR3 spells CASSPPGGGAADTQYF. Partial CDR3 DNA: TGTGCCAGCAGTCCCCCCGGGGGAGGGGCGGCAGATACG.

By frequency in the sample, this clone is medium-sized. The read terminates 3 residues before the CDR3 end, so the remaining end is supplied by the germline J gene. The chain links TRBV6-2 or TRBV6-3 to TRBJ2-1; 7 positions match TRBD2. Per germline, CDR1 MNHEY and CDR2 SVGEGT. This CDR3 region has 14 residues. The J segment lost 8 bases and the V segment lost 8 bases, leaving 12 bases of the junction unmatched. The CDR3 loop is CASSLAAGTHEQFF. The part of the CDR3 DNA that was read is TGTGCCAGCTCCCTAGCGGCAGGAACACATGAG.

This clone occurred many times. This CDR3 reads CASSSGTGQLGEQYF. The sequenced part of the CDR3 DNA is TGCGCCAGCAGCTCTGGGACAGGCCAGCTTGGCGAG. This chain uses TRBV5-1 with TRBJ2-7, with TRBD1 identical over 8 bases. From the germline J gene comes the end of the CDR3, since the read stops 3 residues before it. Germline CDR1 and CDR2: SGHRS and YFSETQ. V shed 3 bases and J 6 bases; nucleotides not matched to a gene: 11. CDR3 length: 15 residues.